This T cell receptor beta chain was captured in a study of human versus mouse CDR3 diversity and MHC coevolution. A remark on this clone: Sequence at one end of the junction differs from germline and may be a read error.

The CDR3 runs to 15 residues. Germline V CDR1 and CDR2: MNHEY, SMNVEV (reference sequence). The protocol was immunoSEQ multiplex PCR, while the TCRdb copy is restricted to in-frame clones and leaves out a portion. The sample carries 50,000 to 70,000 clones, around 94% recorded once. The source material was naive CD4+ T cells from blood. Stated subset: CD45RO-negative CD62L-positive naive CD4 T cells. This sequence joins TRBV27 and TRBJ1-2; TRBD1 agrees at 8 bases. The sequence came from a person aged 55 to 75 in good health. The CDR3 protein is CAGSLDRALYSGYTF. The DNA of the CDR3 is TGTGCCGGCAGTTTGGACAGGGCTTTGTATAGTGGCTACACCTTC.